This T cell receptor beta chain is drawn from a study of blood T cell repertoires in COVID-19. Study overall: Sample material is recorded as cDNA or gDNA derived from T cells, B-cell-depleted T cells, or PBMCs.

Per the original methods: The authors estimated nucleated cell counts from reference gene primer amplification. Generated by immunoSEQ multiplex PCR, the TCRdb table keeps only in-frame clones and is missing some. The DNA was the basis for D and trimming; V, J and clone size are from that table. The table lists about 55,000 clones, roughly four fifths of them singletons. In this sample, this clone turned up many times. The CDR3 extends over 14 amino acids. Trimming removed 0 bases at V and 6 bases at J, with 12 bases between. CDR1 is MNHEY and CDR2 is SMNVEV in the germline V gene (reference sequence).

The chain recombines TRBV27 with TRBJ2-7; tentatively, D is TRBD2 (5 bases). The sample taken for sequencing was peripheral blood. The sequence derives from a human donor in a cohort sampled during active COVID-19. The CDR3 DNA sequence: TGTGCCAGCAGTTTATCCGCCGGAGGTCCCGAGCAGTACTTC. It specifies CASSLSAGGPEQYF.